One sample yielded the 23 T cell receptor beta chains listed below, sequenced in a study of cytomegalovirus exposure and HLA in healthy donors. PCR involved 60 Vbeta and 13 Jbeta primers. TCRdb keeps only in-frame clones here, not all; method: immunoSEQ multiplex PCR. This listing includes around 84,000 clones. Sequenced sample: PBMCs. These receptors came from a young man in good health and CMV-seronegative.

The gene calls are TRBV5-6 and TRBJ2-7; TRBD1 agrees at 9 bases. The junction had 3 bases not matched to a gene; V was cut back by 0 bases and J by 5 bases. Looked up from germline, CDR1 is SGHDT and CDR2 is YYEEEE. The CDR3 has 14 amino acids. DNA for the CDR3: TGTGCCAGCAGCTTGGTCGGACAGGGGAACGAGCAGTACTTC. Amino acid sequence: CASSLVGQGNEQYF. Combining the CDR3 with reference TRBV5-6 and TRBJ2-7 gives the whole variable domain DAGVTQSPTHLIKTRGQQVTLRCSPKSGHDTVSWYQQALGQGPQFIFQYYEEEERQRGNFPDRFSGHQFPNYSSELNVNALLLGDSALYLCASSLVGQGNEQYFGPGTRLTVT.

The chain recombines TRBV4-2 with TRBJ2-2; TRBD1 matches 8 bases. The germline gives CDR1 LGHNA, CDR2 YNFKEQ. CDR3 length: 18 residues. V dropped 3 bases and J dropped 1; count of bases not matched to a gene: 10. The CDR3, as DNA: TGTGCCAGCAGCCACTCGGGGATGGGGACAGGGAACACCGGGGAGCTGTTTTTT. Protein sequence: CASSHSGMGTGNTGELFF.

Comment on this clone: Different DNA sequences within this sample yield the same CDR3. The rearrangement joins TRBV30 to TRBJ2-5; D not certain. Deletions cut 0 bases from V and 5 bases from J, with 7 bases between. Germline V CDR1 and CDR2: GTSNPN, SVGIG (reference sequence). CDR3 length: 12 amino acids. This CDR3 is CAWSVLRETQYF. Here the CDR3 DNA reads TGTGCCTGGAGTGTCCTCAGGGAGACCCAGTACTTC.

The chain carries TRBV5-1 and TRBJ2-7, with 7 nucleotides matching TRBD2. CDR1 and CDR2 (germline): SGHRS, YFSETQ. There are 17 residues in the CDR3. V gave up 1 base and J gave up 0 bases; unmatched junction bases: 10. The DNA for the CDR3 is TGCGCCAGCAGCTTGCCTAGCGGTGATTATAGCTCCTACGAGCAGTACTTC. Residues: CASSLPSGDYSSYEQYF.

This chain links TRBV6-6 with TRBJ1-4, with D possibly being TRBD1 (6 bases). Deletions cut 6 bases from V and 8 bases from J, with 22 bases between. CDR1 MNHNY and CDR2 SVGAGI come from the germline V gene (reference sequence). CDR3 length equals 16 residues. The CDR3 nucleotides read TGTGCCAGCAGCGTCATGTCGGGGGGGCTTCGAGAAAAACTGTTTTTT. It codes for CASSVMSGGLREKLFF.

The chain couples TRBV4-1 to TRBJ2-5, with TRBD1 matching 9 bases. After removal of 3 bases from V and 3 bases from J, the junction contained 2 bases not matched to a gene. Germline CDR1 is MGHRA and CDR2 is YSYEKL. The CDR3 covers 14 residues. The CDR3 bases are TGCGCCAGCAGCCACGGGGACAGGGAAGAGACCCAGTACTTC. Translation: CASSHGDREETQYF.

This chain's CDR3 is CASSSRLGANYGYTF. Here the CDR3 DNA reads TGTGCCAGCAGTTCCCGACTGGGAGCTAACTATGGCTACACCTTC. V gene TRBV6-5 combines with J gene TRBJ1-2; D unclear. Trimming took 4 bases from V and 0 from J, leaving 12 bases between them. From germline, CDR1 is MNHEY and CDR2 SVGAGI. The CDR3 is made up of 15 amino acids.

The gene calls are TRBV7-2 and TRBJ1-4; D gene unclear. V gave up 5 bases and J gave up 6 bases, with 16 bases separating them. This CDR3 has 15 residues. Germline lookup yields CDR1 SGHTA and CDR2 FQGNSA. CDR3: CASSAPRGGHEKLFF. The CDR3 DNA follows: TGTGCCAGCAGCGCCCCGCGGGGAGGGCATGAAAAACTGTTTTTT.

Note on this clone: The germline gene is not matched at one end of the junction; a read error may be the cause. The V gene is TRBV30, the J gene TRBJ1-1; D may be TRBD1 (6 bases). CDR1 and CDR2 (germline): GTSNPN, SVGIG (reference sequence). This CDR3 is 11 amino acids long. The CDR3 coding sequence is TGCGGGGGGCGGTGGAACACTGAAGCTTTCTTT. Amino acid sequence: CGGRWNTEAFF. Full variable domain (remainder filled in from reference TRBV30 and TRBJ1-1): SQTIHQWPATLVQPVGSPLSLECTVEGTSNPNLYWYRQAAGRGLQLLFYSVGIGQISSEVPQNLSASRPQDRQFILSSKKLLLSDSGFYLCGGRWNTEAFFGQGTRLTVV.

The chain couples TRBV30 to TRBJ2-3; 9 positions match TRBD2. V shed 4 bases, J shed 4 bases, and the junction held 9 bases outside the gene matches. CDR3 length: 15 residues. Germline CDR1 GTSNPN, CDR2 SVGIG (reference sequence). The CDR3, as DNA: TGTGCCTGGACCCCCGGACTAGCGAGATCAGATACGCAGTATTTT. It translates to CAWTPGLARSDTQYF.

The chain recombines TRBV15 with TRBJ2-5; 9 bases match TRBD2. The J call may be incorrect, as the DNA end agrees better with TRBJ2-7. CDR1 LNHNV and CDR2 YYDKDF come from the germline V gene (reference sequence). The CDR3 has 15 residues. The CDR3 sequence: CATSSSSSGAYEQYF. The CDR3, as DNA: TGTGCCACCAGCAGTAGCTCTAGCGGGGCCTACGAGCAGTACTTC.

V gene TRBV7-3 combines with J gene TRBJ1-1; no clear D. Germline CDR1 and CDR2: SGHTA and FQGTGA. The CDR3 has 13 amino acids. V lost 5 bases, J lost 3 bases, and 10 bases lay in between. Here the CDR3 reads CASSPTGDTEAFF. In DNA, the CDR3 is TGTGCCAGCAGCCCCACGGGTGACACTGAAGCTTTCTTT.

This chain links TRBV27 with TRBJ1-1; 7 nucleotides align to TRBD1. Germline CDR1 reads MNHEY; CDR2 reads SMNVEV (reference sequence). Losses at the gene ends were 6 bases for V and 4 bases for J; bases not matched to a gene: 5. The CDR3 sequence is 13 residues long. The CDR3 region is CASSQRGLTEAFF. The CDR3 bases are TGTGCCAGCAGCCAAAGGGGGCTCACTGAAGCTTTCTTT.

The chain uses TRBV5-1 and TRBJ1-4; TRBD1 might be the D (6 bases). This CDR3 is 15 amino acids long. Germline CDR1 is SGHRS and CDR2 is YFSETQ. V was pared by 4 bases and J by 6 bases, with 16 bases between. The CDR3 loop reads CASSPSGGAHEKLFF. CDR3 DNA: TGCGCCAGCAGCCCGAGCGGGGGGGCCCATGAAAAACTGTTTTTT.

This chain joins TRBV5-4 and TRBJ2-3; TRBD2 might be the D (6 bases). The ends were cut back, 3 bases at V and 2 bases at J, with 13 bases in the middle. The germline CDR1 and CDR2 sequences are SGHNT and YYREEE (reference sequence). The CDR3 length is 15 residues. CDR3 sequence (DNA): TGTGCCAGCAGCTCGGCGCGGGGAGACACAGATACGCAGTATTTT. Amino acid sequence: CASSSARGDTDTQYF.

The chain recombines TRBV6-5 with TRBJ1-1; the D gene is possibly TRBD1 (6 bases). Germline lookup yields CDR1 MNHEY and CDR2 SVGAGI. V lost 8 bases and J 11 bases, leaving 24 bases between the germline ends. CDR3 length: 14 residues. In DNA, the CDR3 is TGTGCCAGCCAGGATTTGGGGGGGGCGACCCACGCTTTCTTT. This translates into CASQDLGGATHAFF.

The chain is built from TRBV27 and TRBJ1-2, with 7 bases identical to TRBD1. The CDR3 runs to 13 residues. Per germline, CDR1 MNHEY and CDR2 SMNVEV (reference sequence). The trim removed 6 bases at V and 2 bases at J, leaving 3 bases unmatched. The CDR3 region has the DNA TGTGCCAGCAGAATGACAGGGAACTATGGCTACACCTTC. Translating gives CASRMTGNYGYTF.

The genes are TRBV9 and TRBJ1-2; the match to TRBD1 covers 10 bases. The CDR3 is 16 residues long. CDR1 is SGDLS and CDR2 is YYNGEE in the germline V gene. V was pared by 3 bases and J by 4 bases, with 9 bases of the junction left unmatched. Here the CDR3 reads CASSAVGQGTSYGYTF. For the CDR3, the DNA is TGTGCCAGCAGCGCGGTGGGACAGGGGACCTCCTATGGCTACACCTTC.

The gene calls are TRBV5-6 and TRBJ2-3; D is possibly TRBD2 (5 bases). Germline lookup yields CDR1 SGHDT and CDR2 YYEEEE. V shed 3 bases and J shed 2 bases, with 13 bases lying between them. The CDR3 has 15 residues. The CDR3 nucleotides read TGTGCCAGCAGCTCCGGACTTTCCCCCACAGATACGCAGTATTTT. It yields the protein CASSSGLSPTDTQYF.

The V call is TRBV19, the J call TRBJ1-5, with D possibly being TRBD1 (6 bases). The CDR3 is 15 amino acids. CDR1 and CDR2 (germline): LNHDA, SQIVND (reference sequence). Deletions cut 5 bases from V and 0 bases from J, with 11 bases between. The DNA of the CDR3 is TGTGCCAGTAGTCCCTGGGACAATAGCAATCAGCCCCAGCATTTT. It encodes CASSPWDNSNQPQHF. The full variable domain, with the rest looked up from reference TRBV19 and TRBJ1-5, is DGGITQSPKYLFRKEGQNVTLSCEQNLNHDAMYWYRQDPGQGLRLIYYSQIVNDFQKGDIAEGYSVSREKKESFPLTVTSAQKNPTAFYLCASSPWDNSNQPQHFGDGTRLSIL.

The chain links TRBV9 to TRBJ2-1, with 11 nucleotides matching TRBD2. The ends lost 0 bases at V and 6 bases at J; junction bases unmatched: 2. There are 15 residues in the CDR3. Germline V CDR1 and CDR2: SGDLS, YYNGEE. The CDR3 DNA reads as TGTGCCAGCAGCGTAGGGACTAGCGGGTTCAATGAGCAGTTCTTC. Encoded protein: CASSVGTSGFNEQFF.

This sequence joins TRBV28 and TRBJ1-1, with 12 bases identical to TRBD1. This CDR3 is built from 16 residues. Germline assignment: CDR1 MDHEN and CDR2 SYDVKM. After removal of 5 bases from V and 4 bases from J, the junction contained 8 bases not matched to a gene. The CDR3 loop reads CASSRDRGRPGTEAFF. For the CDR3, the DNA is TGTGCCAGCAGTCGGGACAGGGGGCGCCCCGGCACTGAAGCTTTCTTT.

The chain is built from TRBV10-3 and TRBJ2-3; 11 bases map to TRBD2. The V gene's germline CDR1 is ENHRY and CDR2 SYGVKD. After removal of 7 bases from V and 2 bases from J, the junction contained 5 bases not matched to a gene. The CDR3 consists of 15 residues. The DNA of the CDR3 is TGTGCCATCACCTCGACTAGCGGGGCCACAGATACGCAGTATTTT. Protein: CAITSTSGATDTQYF.